This passage covers 6 T cell receptor beta chains from one sample sequenced in a study of blood T cell repertoires in COVID-19. Sequenced by immunoSEQ multiplex PCR; TCRdb stores in-frame clones only, minus some. The top ten hold under 7% of the sample, which has 270,000 or so clones, about 88% seen once. The material sequenced was PBMCs or T cells enriched from blood (not recorded which). The receptors come from a woman aged 50 to 60 who had been exposed to COVID-19.

V usage is TRBV15 and J usage is TRBJ2-3; 9 bases map to TRBD1. Germline assignment: CDR1 LNHNV and CDR2 YYDKDF (reference sequence). J was trimmed by 5 bases and V by 1 base; bases with no gene match: 4. This CDR3 spans 15 amino acids. The CDR3 protein is CATSRARQGGDTQYF. CDR3 coding DNA: TGTGCCACCAGCAGAGCCCGACAGGGGGGAGATACGCAGTATTTT.

This clone was observed a single time. V and J are TRBV6-5 and TRBJ2-2, with 7 positions matching TRBD1. V lost 5 bases and J lost 1; bases outside the gene matches: 4. Germline CDR1 is MNHEY and CDR2 is SVGAGI. CDR3 length: 15 residues. The CDR3 DNA sequence: TGTGCCAGCAGTCCTTGGGACAGGAACACCGGGGAGCTGTTTTTT. Translation gives CASSPWDRNTGELFF.

J is TRBJ1-5 and V is TRBV15, with D unclear. Trimming took off 0 bases at V and 8 bases at J, with 14 bases between the two ends. This CDR3 has 15 amino acids. Per germline, CDR1 LNHNV and CDR2 YYDKDF (reference sequence). The CDR3 nucleotides read TGTGCCACCAGCAGAGAGGGCAGTTTCGTCGAGCCCCAGCATTTT. Protein product: CATSREGSFVEPQHF.

This clone appeared many times. This chain joins TRBV12-3 or TRBV12-4 and TRBJ2-7, with D possibly being TRBD1 (6 bases). The CDR3 runs to 13 residues. Trimming cost V 7 bases and J 3 bases, with 13 bases left between them. Written as DNA, the CDR3 is TGTGCCAGCACGGACAGAACCTACTACGAGCAGTACTTC. It translates to CASTDRTYYEQYF.

The chain has TRBV6-2 or TRBV6-3 and TRBJ2-5; D is uncertain. The V gene lost 5 bases and the J gene lost 1 base, with 8 bases spanning the gap. Germline values: CDR1 MNHEY, CDR2 SVGEGT. There are 13 residues in the CDR3. CDR3 protein: CASSHEIQETQYF. The CDR3, as DNA: TGTGCCAGCAGTCATGAGATCCAAGAGACCCAGTACTTC.

This clone was detected many times. The sample holds other DNA sequences that translate to the same CDR3. The chain employs TRBV10-3 and TRBJ1-3; 12 positions match TRBD1. CDR3 length: 16 amino acids. V shed 6 bases and J 1 base; nucleotides not matched to a gene: 4. Germline V gene lookup returns CDR1 ENHRY and CDR2 SYGVKD. The CDR3 loop reads CAISRGQGASGNTIYF. The CDR3 bases are TGTGCCATCAGCCGGGGACAGGGGGCGTCTGGAAACACCATATATTTT.